This T cell receptor (beta chain) was sequenced for a study of T cells in Graves' hyperthyroidism and ophthalmopathy (dated by TCRdb to the late 2010s). For context, the study as a whole: Peripheral blood samples were taken at initial diagnosis, before any treatment was given. A discovery cohort of roughly 100 patients, about 40 with Graves' ophthalmopathy and more than 55 with stable Graves' hyperthyroidism, was used to find distinguishing TCR V-J signatures. Prospective prediction of ophthalmopathy was tested in an independent validation cohort consisting of 18 hyperthyroidism patients and around 17 patients who later progressed to ophthalmopathy. The 75 to 100 discovery patients were randomly divided into training and test sets at a 7:3 ratio. In addition, the study compared T-cell repertoires in thyroid tissue and in blood from about 6 Graves' hyperthyroidism patients. After blood sampling, hyperthyroidism patients were treated with methimazole at a starting dose of 30 mg daily, and ophthalmopathy patients were treated with high-dose intravenous methylprednisolone. TCR Vbeta CDR3 sequencing of 120 to 150 peripheral blood samples (roughly 43 ophthalmopathy, 75 hyperthyroidism and roughly 17 progressor patients) is reported in the paper.

Results and caveats for the whole study, not just this receptor: In validation, progression to ophthalmopathy was predicted by the model with roughly 71% sensitivity and 72.22% specificity, a median of roughly six months before onset. Most expanded thyroid clonotypes (frequency above 0.001) were also found in blood, which suggests that blood repertoires may mirror thyroid immune responses. In cross-validation, a model built on a 13 V-J signature told ophthalmopathy apart from stable hyperthyroidism with approximately 90% sensitivity and around 81% specificity, and in testing the same model reached 80%/75%. Sample size was not statistically predetermined, and investigators were not blinded to group allocation.

Stable Graves' hyperthyroidism was defined as the absence of progression to ophthalmopathy over 18 months of follow-up. The hyperthyroidism patients were between 18 and 65 years old and newly diagnosed, with a disease duration of less than 2 months. Any patient with an uncontrolled infection, another autoimmune disease, pregnancy or lactation was excluded. Diagnoses were established on the basis of clinical symptoms, serum thyroxine and TRAb, thyroid ultrasound, and orbital computed tomography. PBMCs were isolated from about 9.1 ml of fresh peripheral blood by Ficoll-Paque density gradient centrifugation. Total RNA was extracted with Trizol reagent, and quality was checked on an Agilent 2100 Bioanalyzer. TCR beta CDR3 regions were amplified from RNA transcripts. For the first round of RT-PCR on the TCR CDR3, the HTBI primer set was used together with the Qiagen OneStep RT-PCR kit. Libraries were constructed in a second round of multiplex PCR, after which size selection and purification were performed. Sequencing of the libraries was done on an Illumina HiSeq2000 using paired-end 100 bp reads. Under the source paper's analysis protocol: SOAPnuke was used to process the raw data, with reads discarded if the reads contained adapters or uncalled bases, had a mean Phred below 15, or lacked an exact constant-primer or identifier match. High-quality paired reads were merged with COPE v1.2.5, and unique nucleotide sequences were defined as clonotypes. MiTCR v1.1 was used to align the clonotypes against IMGT TRBV, TRBD and TRBJ reference segments. The analysis was restricted to V-J combinations with a frequency above 0.0001, which together covered just over 98% of the repertoires. The TCS score was defined as the ratio of F50 (clonal expansion) to E x V (chaos), calculated using BLOSUM62-based TCRdist between CDR3 peptides within each V-J. Welch's t-statistics and random forest reduced 500 to 650 V-J features to 10 to 15, which were used in a naive Bayes classifier (R e1071). The public sequencing data were trimmed at Q25 with fastp and processed into clonotypes with MiXCR by TCRdb, which kept only in-frame beta chains. Each entry is one CDR3 protein sequence, shown with its most common DNA and genes. The V and J calls reflect TCRdb's pipeline rather than the authors' work. Recorded for this sample are about 400,000 distinct CDR3 sequences; roughly 15% of them occurred a single time. About 5% of the sample goes to the ten largest clones.

This clonotype came up many times. It lacks a known antigen. Per-base qualities were not stored, and no clone one base away is much larger. V and J lose 1 base and 8 bases, and a span of 8 bases separates them. CDR1 and CDR2, per the germline V gene (reference sequence), are GTSNPN and SVGIG. The CDR3 goes from the cysteine to the phenylalanine over 11 residues. The only DNA kept is the CDR3, 33 bases in frame from the first base. The clonotype originates from a woman aged 18-29 years with Graves' hyperthyroidism. The sample comprised blood. This receptor chain uses TRBV30 and TRBJ1-2; the D gene is unclear. The DNA is as follows: TGTGCCTGGAGTGGGGGAGCCGGCTACACCTTC. Its translation is CAWSGGAGYTF.